This TCR beta chain was sequenced during a study of blood T cell repertoires in COVID-19. Across the whole study: Recovery among Cohort 3 donors was established by two negative PCRs, clearance, or symptom resolution.

The CDR3 runs to 17 residues. CDR1 is SQVTM, CDR2 ANQGSEA, per germline. V dropped 1 base and J dropped 2 bases, with 21 bases sitting between them. Authors' data handling: Cell counts per sample came from amplifying reference gene primers. The data were produced by immunoSEQ multiplex PCR, yet TCRdb's version contains in-frame clones alone and is incomplete. V and J calls plus clone size are reproduced from that table; the DNA served to infer D and trimming. The sample yields more than 120,000 clones, about 80% seen once. This sequence joins TRBV29-1 and TRBJ2-7; TRBD1 is a possible D gene (5 bases). This receptor was identified in a man in his fifties in a cohort exposed to, infected with or recovered from COVID-19 (not recorded which). Specimen: PBMCs or T cells enriched from blood (not recorded which). The CDR3 DNA follows: TGCAGCGTTGAAGGTCAGGGTCCTCCTGCCTTCCCCTACGAGCAGTACTTC. This encodes CSVEGQGPPAFPYEQYF.